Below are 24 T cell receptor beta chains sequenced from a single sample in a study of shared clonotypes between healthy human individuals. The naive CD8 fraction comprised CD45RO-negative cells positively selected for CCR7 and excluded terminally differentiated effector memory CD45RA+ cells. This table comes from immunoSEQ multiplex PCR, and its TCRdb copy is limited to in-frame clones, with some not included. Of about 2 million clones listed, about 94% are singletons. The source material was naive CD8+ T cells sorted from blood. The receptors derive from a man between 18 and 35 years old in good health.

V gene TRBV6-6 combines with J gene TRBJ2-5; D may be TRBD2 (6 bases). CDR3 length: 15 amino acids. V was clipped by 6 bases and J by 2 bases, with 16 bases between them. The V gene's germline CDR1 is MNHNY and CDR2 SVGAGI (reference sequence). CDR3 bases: TGTGCCAGCAGCACTAAACCTGGAGGGCAAGAGACCCAGTACTTC. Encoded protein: CASSTKPGGQETQYF.

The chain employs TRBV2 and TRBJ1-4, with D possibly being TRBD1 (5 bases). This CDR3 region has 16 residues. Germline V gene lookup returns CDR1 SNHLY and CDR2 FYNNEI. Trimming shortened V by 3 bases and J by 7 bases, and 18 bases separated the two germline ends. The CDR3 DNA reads TGTGCCAGCAGTGACATTGGGGGGGAGGCTAGTGAAAAACTGTTTTTT. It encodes CASSDIGGEASEKLFF.

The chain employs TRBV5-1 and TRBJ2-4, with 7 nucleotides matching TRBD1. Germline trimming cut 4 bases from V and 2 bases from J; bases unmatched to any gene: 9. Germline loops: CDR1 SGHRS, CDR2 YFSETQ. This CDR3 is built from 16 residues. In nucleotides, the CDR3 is TGCGCCAGCAGCCTAGGACAGGAGACCCCCAAAAACATTCAGTACTTC. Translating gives CASSLGQETPKNIQYF. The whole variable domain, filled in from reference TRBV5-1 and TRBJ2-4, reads KAGVTQTPRYLIKTRGQQVTLSCSPISGHRSVSWYQQTPGQGLQFLFEYFSETQRNKGNFPGRFSGRQFSNSRSEMNVSTLELGDSALYLCASSLGQETPKNIQYFGAGTRLSVL.

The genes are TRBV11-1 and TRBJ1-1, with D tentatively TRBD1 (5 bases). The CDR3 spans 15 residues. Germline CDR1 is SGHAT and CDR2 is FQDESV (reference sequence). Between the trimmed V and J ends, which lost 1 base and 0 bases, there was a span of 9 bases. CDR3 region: CASSLGLGLNTEAFF. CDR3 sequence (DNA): TGTGCCAGCAGCTTAGGGCTGGGACTGAACACTGAAGCTTTCTTT.

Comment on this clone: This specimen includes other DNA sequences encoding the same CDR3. The CDR3 loop reads CASSWRDSYEQYF. CDR3 sequence (DNA): TGTGCCAGCAGTTGGAGGGACAGCTACGAGCAGTACTTC. V and J are TRBV27 and TRBJ2-7; tentatively, D is TRBD1 (7 bases). Germline values: CDR1 MNHEY, CDR2 SMNVEV (reference sequence). V lost 4 bases to trimming and J lost 3 bases, with 10 bases between them. The CDR3 is made up of 13 amino acids.

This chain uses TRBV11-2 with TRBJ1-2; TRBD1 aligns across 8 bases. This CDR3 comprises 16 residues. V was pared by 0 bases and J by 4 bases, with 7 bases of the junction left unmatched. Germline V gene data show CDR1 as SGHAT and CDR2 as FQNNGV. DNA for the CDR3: TGTGCCAGCAGCTTAGATTTCAGGACAGGGCCCTATGGCTACACCTTC. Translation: CASSLDFRTGPYGYTF.

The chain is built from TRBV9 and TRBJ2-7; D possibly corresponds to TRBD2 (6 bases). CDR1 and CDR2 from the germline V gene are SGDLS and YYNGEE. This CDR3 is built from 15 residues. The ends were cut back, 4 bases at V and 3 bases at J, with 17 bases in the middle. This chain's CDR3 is CASSPPGARRYEQYF. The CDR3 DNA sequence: TGTGCCAGCAGCCCCCCGGGAGCCCGTCGCTACGAGCAGTACTTC.

CDR3 residues: CASSAAGLSEKLFF. CDR3 DNA: TGTGCCAGCAGCGCAGCGGGTCTCAGTGAAAAACTGTTTTTT. The chain carries TRBV9 and TRBJ1-4; D is unresolved. CDR3 length equals 14 residues. V was pared by 3 bases and J by 7 bases, with 13 bases between. From germline, CDR1 is SGDLS and CDR2 YYNGEE.

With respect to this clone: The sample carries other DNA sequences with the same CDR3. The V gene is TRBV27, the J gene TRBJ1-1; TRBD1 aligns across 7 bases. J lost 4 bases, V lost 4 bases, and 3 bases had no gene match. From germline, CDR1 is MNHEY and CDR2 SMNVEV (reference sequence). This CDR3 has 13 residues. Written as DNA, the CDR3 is TGTGCCAGCAGTTCGCCAGGGGGCACTGAAGCTTTCTTT. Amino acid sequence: CASSSPGGTEAFF.

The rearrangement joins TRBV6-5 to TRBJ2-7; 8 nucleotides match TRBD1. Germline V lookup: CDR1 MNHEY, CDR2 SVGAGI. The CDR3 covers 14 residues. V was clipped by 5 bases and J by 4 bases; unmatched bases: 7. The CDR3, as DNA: TGTGCCAGCAGTAGGCCGGGACAGGAATACGAGCAGTACTTC. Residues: CASSRPGQEYEQYF.

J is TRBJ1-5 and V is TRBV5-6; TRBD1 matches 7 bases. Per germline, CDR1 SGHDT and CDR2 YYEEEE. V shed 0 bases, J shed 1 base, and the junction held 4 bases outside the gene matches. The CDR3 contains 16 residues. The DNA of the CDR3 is TGTGCCAGCAGCTTGGGGCCAGGGGGGAGCAATCAGCCCCAGCATTTT. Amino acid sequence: CASSLGPGGSNQPQHF.

The CDR3 region has the DNA TGCAGCGCTGTGACTAGCGGATACTACGAGCAGTACTTC. Translated: CSAVTSGYYEQYF. The chain couples TRBV29-1 to TRBJ2-7; 9 bases agree with TRBD2. The CDR3 spans 13 residues. Germline loops: CDR1 SQVTM, CDR2 ANQGSEA. Trimming at V came to 7 bases and at J to 3 bases, leaving 7 bases not matched to a gene.

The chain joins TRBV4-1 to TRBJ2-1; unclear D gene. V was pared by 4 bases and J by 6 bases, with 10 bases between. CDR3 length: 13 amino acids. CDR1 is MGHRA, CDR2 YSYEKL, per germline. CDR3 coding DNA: TGCGCCAGCAGCCTCGGTGTCCCCAATGAGCAGTTCTTC. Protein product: CASSLGVPNEQFF.

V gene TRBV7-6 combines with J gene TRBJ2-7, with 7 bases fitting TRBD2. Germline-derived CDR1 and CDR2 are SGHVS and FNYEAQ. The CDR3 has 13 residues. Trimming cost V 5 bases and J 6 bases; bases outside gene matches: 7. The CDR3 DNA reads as TGTGCCAGCAGCCACGGACTAGACACCGAGCAGTACTTC. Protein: CASSHGLDTEQYF.

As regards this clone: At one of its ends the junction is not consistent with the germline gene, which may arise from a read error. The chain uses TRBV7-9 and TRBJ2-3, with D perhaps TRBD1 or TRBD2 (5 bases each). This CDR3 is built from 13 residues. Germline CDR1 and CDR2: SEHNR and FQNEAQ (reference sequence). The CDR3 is CASSLATQGPWDF. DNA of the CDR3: TGTGCCAGCAGCTTAGCTACGCAGGGTCCCTGGGACTTT. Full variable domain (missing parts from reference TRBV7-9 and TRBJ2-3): DTGVSQNPRHKITKRGQNVTFRCDPISEHNRLYWYRQTLGQGPEFLTYFQNEAQLEKSRLLSDRFSAERPKGSFSTLEIQRTEQGDSAMYLCASSLATQGPWDFGPGTRLTVL.

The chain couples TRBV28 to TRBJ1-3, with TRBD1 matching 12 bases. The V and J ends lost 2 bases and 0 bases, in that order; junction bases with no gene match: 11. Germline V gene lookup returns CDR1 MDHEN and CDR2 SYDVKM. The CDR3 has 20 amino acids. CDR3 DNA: TGTGCCAGCAGTTTAGGGCCCGGGACAGGGGGCCTGAGCTCTGGAAACACCATATATTTT. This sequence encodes CASSLGPGTGGLSSGNTIYF.

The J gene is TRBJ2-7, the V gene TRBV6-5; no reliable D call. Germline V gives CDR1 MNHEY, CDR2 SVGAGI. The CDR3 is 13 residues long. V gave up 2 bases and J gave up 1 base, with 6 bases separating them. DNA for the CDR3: TGTGCCAGCAGTTACCACCCATCCTACGAGCAGTACTTC. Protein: CASSYHPSYEQYF.

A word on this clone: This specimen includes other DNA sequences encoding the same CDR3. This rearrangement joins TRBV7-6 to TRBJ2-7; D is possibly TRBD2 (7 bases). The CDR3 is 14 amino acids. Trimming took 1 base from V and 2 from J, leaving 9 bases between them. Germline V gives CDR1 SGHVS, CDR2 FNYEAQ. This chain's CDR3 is CASSLGEGAYEQYF. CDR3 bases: TGTGCCAGCAGCTTAGGGGAGGGGGCCTACGAGCAGTACTTC.

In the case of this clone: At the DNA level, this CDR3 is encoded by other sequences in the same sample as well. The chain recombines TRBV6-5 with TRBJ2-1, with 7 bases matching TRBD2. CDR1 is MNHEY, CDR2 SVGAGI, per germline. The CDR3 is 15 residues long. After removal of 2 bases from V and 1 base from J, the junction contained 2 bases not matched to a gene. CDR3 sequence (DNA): TGTGCCAGCAGTTACACCGGGGGGTCCTACAATGAGCAGTTCTTC. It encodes CASSYTGGSYNEQFF.

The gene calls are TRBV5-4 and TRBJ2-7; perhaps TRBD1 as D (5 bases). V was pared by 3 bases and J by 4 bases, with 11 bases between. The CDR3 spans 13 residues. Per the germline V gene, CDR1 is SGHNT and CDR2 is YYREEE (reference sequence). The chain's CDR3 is CASSWVAGYEQYF. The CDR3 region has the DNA TGTGCCAGCAGCTGGGTTGCAGGGTACGAGCAGTACTTC.

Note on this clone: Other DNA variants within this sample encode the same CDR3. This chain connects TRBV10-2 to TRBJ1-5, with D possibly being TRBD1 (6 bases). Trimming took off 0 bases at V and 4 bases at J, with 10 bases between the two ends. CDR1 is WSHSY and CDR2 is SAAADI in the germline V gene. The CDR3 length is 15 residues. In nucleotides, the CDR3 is TGCGCCAGCAGTGAGTCAGGGGGTGGGAATCAGCCCCAGCATTTT. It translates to CASSESGGGNQPQHF.

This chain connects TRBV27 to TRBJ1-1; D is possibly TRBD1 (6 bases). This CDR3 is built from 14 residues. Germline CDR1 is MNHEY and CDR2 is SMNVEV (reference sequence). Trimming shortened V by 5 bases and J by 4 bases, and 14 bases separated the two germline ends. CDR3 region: CASSPRGGSTEAFF. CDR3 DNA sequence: TGTGCCAGCAGTCCCCGAGGGGGTTCCACTGAAGCTTTCTTT.

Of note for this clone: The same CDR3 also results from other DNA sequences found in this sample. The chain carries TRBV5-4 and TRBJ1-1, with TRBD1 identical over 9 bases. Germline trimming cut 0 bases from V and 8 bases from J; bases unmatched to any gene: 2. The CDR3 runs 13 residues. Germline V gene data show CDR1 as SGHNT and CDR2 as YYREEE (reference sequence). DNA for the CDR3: TGTGCCAGCAGCTTGGTACAGGGGGCGGAAGCTTTCTTT. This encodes CASSLVQGAEAFF.

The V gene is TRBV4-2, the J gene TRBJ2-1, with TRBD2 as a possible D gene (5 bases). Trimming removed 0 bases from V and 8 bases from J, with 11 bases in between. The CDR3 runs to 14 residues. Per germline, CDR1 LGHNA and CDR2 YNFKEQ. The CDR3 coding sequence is TGTGCCAGCAGCCAAGATCTTTCGAGGGATGAGCAGTTCTTC. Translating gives CASSQDLSRDEQFF.